Sequencing of this TCR beta chain was carried out in a study of blood T cell repertoires in COVID-19. As for the study in general: Sample material is recorded as cDNA or gDNA derived from T cells, B-cell-depleted T cells, or PBMCs.

Deletions cut 3 bases from V and 8 bases from J, with 24 bases between. Germline loops: CDR1 SGDLS, CDR2 YYNGEE. The CDR3 extends over 17 amino acids. This table comes from immunoSEQ multiplex PCR, and its TCRdb copy is limited to in-frame clones, with some not included. This sample carries over 150,000 clones, approximately 81% of them seen once, and the ten largest clones take over 9.5%. The sequence derives from an elderly woman with active or convalescent COVID-19. The chain links TRBV9 to TRBJ1-3, with D tentatively TRBD1 (6 bases). The sequenced sample consisted of peripheral blood. DNA of the CDR3: TGTGCCAGCAGCGAGAAAAGGGGGGGACGCCCCCGAGACACCATATATTTT. Translation: CASSEKRGGRPRDTIYF.